This TCR beta chain was retrieved from a study of CD8+ T cells in alopecia areata. Study in general: In an open-label trial, patients got 5 to 10 mg tofacitinib twice daily.

Treatment of the sample: oral pan-JAK inhibitor, 5-10 mg twice daily. The CDR3 is made up of 15 amino acids. The germline CDR1 and CDR2 sequences are MNHEY and SMNVEV (reference sequence). V lost 5 bases and J lost 4; bases outside the gene matches: 10. Sequencing used cDNA as its template, made by extracting RNA and reverse transcribing it. The table came from immunoSEQ multiplex PCR; TCRdb's copy has only in-frame clones and leaves some out. The sample records about 110,000 clones, approximately 54% being singletons. The source of this sequence is a human donor with alopecia areata. V is TRBV27 and J is TRBJ1-2; 7 bases match TRBD1. The source was CD8+ T cells sorted from blood, collected at week 24, from a patient treated with tofacitinib. CDR3 sequence reads: CASSPLQGISYGYTF. The CDR3, as DNA: TGTGCCAGCAGTCCCCTACAGGGGATCAGCTATGGCTACACCTTC.